The 20 T cell receptor beta chains in this list originate from one sample, sequenced in a study of response to subunit inactivated influenza vaccine (dated by TCRdb to 2016 to 2018). The library came from RT-PCR. Sequencing used an Illumina HiSeq 2500. TCRdb cleaned the public reads at Q25 with fastp, built clones with MiXCR and kept in-frame beta chains. Entries that share a CDR3 protein sequence are merged under the most common genes and DNA. This sample lists approximately 700,000 distinct CDR3 sequences; about 14% were detected once. Of the sample, around 6.5% falls within the top ten clones. Sequencing used PBMCs from blood, obtained 14 to 15 days before vaccination. These receptors came from a man between 50 and 59 years old who received an inactivated influenza vaccine. Donor details come from another sample of the same person, matched by shared clones.

This clonotype was picked up many times. This chain uses TRBV5-1 with TRBJ2-5; no definite D call. Per germline, CDR1 SGHRS and CDR2 YFSETQ. The ends were cut back, 4 bases at V and 1 base at J, with 11 bases in the middle. The CDR3 has 14 amino acids. CDR3 amino acids: CASSVQGSQETQYF. The CDR3 nucleotides read TGCGCCAGCAGCGTTCAAGGCAGCCAAGAGACCCAGTACTTC.

This clonotype was picked up a small number of times. This chain joins TRBV10-3 and TRBJ2-1; TRBD2 aligns across 8 bases. V was pared by 7 bases and J by 1 base, with 3 bases of the junction left unmatched. This CDR3 contains 14 residues. Germline values: CDR1 ENHRY, CDR2 SYGVKD. CDR3 sequence reads: CAITPSGSYNEQFF. The CDR3 DNA reads TGTGCCATCACCCCTAGCGGGTCCTACAATGAGCAGTTCTTC.

The rearrangement uses TRBV20-1 and TRBJ2-7, with 10 bases that match TRBD1. CDR3 size: 13 residues. Germline V CDR1 and CDR2: DFQATT, SNEGSKA (reference sequence). The trim removed 1 base at V and 6 bases at J, leaving 3 bases unmatched. CDR3 DNA: TGCAGTGCTAGAGGGGGACAGGGGTTCGAGCAGTACTTC. It codes for CSARGGQGFEQYF.

The V gene is TRBV28, the J gene TRBJ2-4, with D maybe TRBD1 (5 bases). The CDR3 has 19 residues. The germline gives CDR1 MDHEN, CDR2 SYDVKM. V lost 5 bases, J lost 0 bases, and 23 bases lay in between. CDR3 sequence reads: CASSPPWFRVGLAKNIQYF. CDR3 DNA sequence: TGTGCCAGCAGTCCCCCCTGGTTTCGGGTGGGGCTAGCCAAAAACATTCAGTACTTC.

The genes are TRBV20-1 and TRBJ2-1; D is tentatively TRBD1 or TRBD2 (5 bases each). Trimming cost V 4 bases and J 3 bases, with 13 bases left between them. CDR3 length: 14 residues. The germline V gene encodes CDR1 DFQATT and CDR2 SNEGSKA (reference sequence). CDR3 in DNA: TGCAGTGCTACGGGACCTCGGGGCTACAATGAGCAGTTCTTC. It is translated as CSATGPRGYNEQFF.

This clonotype was picked up a small number of times. At one end the junction does not follow the germline gene, possibly because of a read error. The chain uses TRBV10-3 and TRBJ1-5; 7 nucleotides align to TRBD1. CDR1 is ENHRY and CDR2 is SYGVKD in the germline V gene. This CDR3 is built from 17 residues. The CDR3 sequence: CAVSEGVETGFNQPQHF. In DNA, the CDR3 is TGTGCCGTCAGTGAAGGAGTGGAGACAGGGTTCAATCAGCCCCAGCATTTT.

Many counts were recorded for this clonotype. V gene TRBV4-3 combines with J gene TRBJ2-7, with a possible D match to TRBD1 (6 bases). This CDR3 contains 14 residues. CDR1 is LGHNA and CDR2 is YSLEER in the germline V gene. Trimming took 5 bases from V and 7 from J, leaving 18 bases between them. CDR3 protein: CASSIETGRGEQYF. The CDR3 bases are TGCGCCAGCAGCATCGAAACAGGGAGAGGAGAGCAGTACTTC.

The table lists this clonotype with many counts. This chain links TRBV19 with TRBJ1-6; maybe TRBD1 (5 bases). The CDR3 contains 10 residues. The V gene lost 9 bases and the J gene lost 9 bases, with 6 bases spanning the gap. The germline CDR1 and CDR2 sequences are LNHDA and SQIVND (reference sequence). In nucleotides, the CDR3 is TGTGCCAGCGGGGGTTCACCCCTCCACTTT. Its translation: CASGGSPLHF.

The rearrangement joins TRBV20-1 to TRBJ2-1; no clear D gene. CDR3 length: 11 residues. V was clipped by 1 base and J by 6 bases, with 4 bases between them. Germline CDR1 reads DFQATT; CDR2 reads SNEGSKA (reference sequence). In nucleotides, the CDR3 is TGCAGTGCTAGAGCGGTCAATGAGCAGTTCTTC. It yields the protein CSARAVNEQFF.

This clonotype was detected a few times. This rearrangement joins TRBV9 to TRBJ2-1; TRBD2 aligns across 7 bases. Trimming removed 0 bases from V and 3 bases from J; junction bases left unmatched: 3. The germline V gene has CDR1 SGDLS and CDR2 YYNGEE. This CDR3 comprises 15 residues. The CDR3 DNA sequence: TGTGCCAGCAGCGTAGTGCCGGGGGGCTACAATGAGCAGTTCTTC. Encoded protein: CASSVVPGGYNEQFF.

This clonotype was counted many times. CDR3 in amino acids: CASSHPLTSVISYEQYF. The CDR3 nucleotides are TGTGCCAGCAGTCACCCCTTAACTAGTGTTATCTCCTACGAGCAGTACTTC. V and J are TRBV28 and TRBJ2-7; a weak D match, TRBD2 (5 bases). The CDR3 is 17 amino acids. Deletions cut 5 bases from V and 0 bases from J, with 20 bases between. Germline V gene lookup returns CDR1 MDHEN and CDR2 SYDVKM.

The V call is TRBV4-3, the J call TRBJ2-3; no firm D call. The CDR3 has 16 residues. V lost 3 bases and J 3 bases, leaving 16 bases between the germline ends. Germline V CDR1 and CDR2: LGHNA, YSLEER. In nucleotides, the CDR3 is TGCGCCAGCAGCCAGGATCCCCTTTTTCCAACAGATACGCAGTATTTT. Translating it yields CASSQDPLFPTDTQYF.

A few counts support this clonotype. The chain is built from TRBV11-1 and TRBJ2-3, with 13 bases aligning to TRBD2. Trimming cost V 5 bases and J 0 bases; bases outside gene matches: 8. This CDR3 has 18 amino acids. CDR1 and CDR2 from the germline V gene are SGHAT and FQDESV (reference sequence). DNA of the CDR3: TGTGCCAGCAGCCCAGGACTAGCGGGGGTTTCAAGCACAGATACGCAGTATTTT. Amino acids: CASSPGLAGVSSTDTQYF.

The V call is TRBV4-3, the J call TRBJ2-7; D is possibly TRBD2 (6 bases). V was clipped by 3 bases and J by 2 bases, with 14 bases between them. In germline, CDR1 is LGHNA, CDR2 YSLEER. The CDR3 length is 15 residues. For the CDR3, the DNA is TGCGCCAGCAGCCACGCGGAGGGGAACACCTACGAGCAGTACTTC. This translates into CASSHAEGNTYEQYF.

This clonotype was counted ten times or more. J is TRBJ2-4 and V is TRBV2, with 8 bases lining up with TRBD1. Trimming removed 6 bases from V and 8 bases from J; junction bases left unmatched: 15. Germline assignment: CDR1 SNHLY and CDR2 FYNNEI. This CDR3 is built from 16 residues. For the CDR3, the DNA is TGTGCCAGCAGCACCGGACAGGGAGGAATTTCGGACATTCAGTACTTC. This gives the protein CASSTGQGGISDIQYF.

This rearrangement joins TRBV24-1 to TRBJ2-3; D may be TRBD1 (6 bases). The CDR3 extends over 14 amino acids. In germline, CDR1 is KGHDR, CDR2 SFDVKD. V lost 7 bases to trimming and J lost 4 bases, with 14 bases between them. DNA for the CDR3: TGTGCCACCAGGGGGGCGCGACAGGCAGATACGCAGTATTTT. Translated: CATRGARQADTQYF.

In this sample, this clonotype turned up a few times. The chain joins TRBV15 to TRBJ1-5; D possibly corresponds to TRBD1 (6 bases). This CDR3 spans 14 amino acids. The V and J ends lost 5 bases and 1 base respectively, with 9 bases between them. Germline V lookup: CDR1 LNHNV, CDR2 YYDKDF (reference sequence). The chain's CDR3 is CATSATGSNQPQHF. CDR3 nucleotides: TGTGCCACCAGCGCAACAGGGAGCAATCAGCCCCAGCATTTT.

The sample holds many counts of this clonotype. The chain has TRBV9 and TRBJ1-3; D may be TRBD1 (6 bases). CDR1 is SGDLS and CDR2 is YYNGEE in the germline V gene. The length of the CDR3 is 13 residues. V lost 3 bases and J lost 11, with 15 bases in between. The CDR3 sequence: CASSGGTGGPIYF. CDR3 DNA sequence: TGTGCCAGCAGCGGCGGGACGGGGGGCCCCATATATTTT.

The rearrangement links TRBV7-9 to TRBJ1-3; D ambiguous. V gave up 5 bases and J gave up 0 bases, with 14 bases separating them. Per the germline V gene, CDR1 is SEHNR and CDR2 is FQNEAQ (reference sequence). The CDR3 runs 16 residues. This CDR3 is CASSTRTSVSGNTIYF. Here the CDR3 DNA reads TGTGCCAGCAGCACTCGGACGTCCGTCTCTGGAAACACCATATATTTT.

The V and J genes are TRBV7-9 and TRBJ2-7, with D perhaps matching TRBD1 (7 bases). Germline V gene lookup returns CDR1 SEHNR and CDR2 FQNEAQ (reference sequence). The ends were cut back, 7 bases at V and 3 bases at J, with 16 bases in the middle. The CDR3 totals 14 residues. The CDR3 loop is CASNSQGGFYEQYF. The CDR3 DNA reads TGTGCCAGCAACTCTCAGGGGGGTTTCTACGAGCAGTACTTC.